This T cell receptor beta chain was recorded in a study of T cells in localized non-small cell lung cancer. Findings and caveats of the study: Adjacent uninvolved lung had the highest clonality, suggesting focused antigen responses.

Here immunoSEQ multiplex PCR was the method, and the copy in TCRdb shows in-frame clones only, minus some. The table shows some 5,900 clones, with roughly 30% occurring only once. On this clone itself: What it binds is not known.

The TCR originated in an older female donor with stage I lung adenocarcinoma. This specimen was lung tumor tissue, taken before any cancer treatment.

The DNA of the CDR3 is TGTGCCAGCACGGAAAGGACAGGGGGCGACGAAAAACTGTTTTTT. Its translation is CASTERTGGDEKLFF. The chain links TRBV11-3 to TRBJ1-4, with 11 bases aligning to TRBD1. The V segment lost 7 bases and the J segment 8 bases; nucleotides outside the gene matches: 9. The CDR3 runs 15 residues. Germline assignment: CDR1 SGHNT and CDR2 YENEEA.